This TCR beta chain was documented in a study of T cells in localized non-small cell lung cancer. Only in-frame clones appear in the TCRdb table, and some are missing; sequencing was by immunoSEQ multiplex PCR. The table lists 15,000 to 20,000 clones, about four fifths of them singletons, with about 25% in the top ten. Germline assignment: CDR1 SNHLY and CDR2 FYNNEI. The CDR3 length is 15 residues. V lost 2 bases, J lost 3 bases, and 7 bases stayed unmatched. Remarks on this clone: The antigen is not known.

Broader study findings: Clonality peaked in uninvolved adjacent lung rather than tumor. Sequence data derive from only one tumor region, so heterogeneity remains possible. Higher blood T cell density went with longer overall survival. Appearing in adjacent lung were a median approximately 57 of the top 100 tumor clones.

The material sequenced was peripheral blood, taken before any cancer treatment. The clonotype was recovered from a female donor older than 55 with stage I lung adenocarcinoma. The genes are TRBV2 and TRBJ2-7, with 7 bases fitting TRBD2. The CDR3 region has the DNA TGTGCCAGCAGTGAAAGTGGCGGGGGTCTCTACGAGCAGTACTTC. Amino acid sequence: CASSESGGGLYEQYF. Full variable domain (remainder filled in from reference TRBV2 and TRBJ2-7): EPEVTQTPSHQVTQMGQEVILRCVPISNHLYFYWYRQILGQKVEFLVSFYNNEISEKSEIFDDQFSVERPDGSNFTLKIRSTKLEDSAMYFCASSESGGGLYEQYFGPGTRLTVT.